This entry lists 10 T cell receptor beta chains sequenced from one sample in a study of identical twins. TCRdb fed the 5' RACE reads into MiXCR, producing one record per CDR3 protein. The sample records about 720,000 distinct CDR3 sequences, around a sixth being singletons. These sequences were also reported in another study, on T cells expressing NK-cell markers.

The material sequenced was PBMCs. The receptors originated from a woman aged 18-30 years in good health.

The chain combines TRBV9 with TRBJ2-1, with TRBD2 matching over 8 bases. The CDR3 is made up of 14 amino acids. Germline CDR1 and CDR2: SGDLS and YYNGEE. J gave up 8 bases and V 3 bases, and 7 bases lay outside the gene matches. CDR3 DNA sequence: TGTGCCAGCAGCGCCCGGACTAGCTCCGATGAGCAGTTCTTC. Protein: CASSARTSSDEQFF.

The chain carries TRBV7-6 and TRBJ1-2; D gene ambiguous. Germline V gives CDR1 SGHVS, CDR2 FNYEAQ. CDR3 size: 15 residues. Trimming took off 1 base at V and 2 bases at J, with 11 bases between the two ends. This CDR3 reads CASSLEGITNYGYTF. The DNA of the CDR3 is TGTGCCAGCAGCTTAGAAGGGATAACCAACTATGGCTACACCTTC. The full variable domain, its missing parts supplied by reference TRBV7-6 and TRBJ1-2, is GAGVSQSPRYKVTKRGQDVALRCDPISGHVSLYWYRQALGQGPEFLTYFNYEAQQDKSGLPNDRFSAERPEGSISTLTIQRTEQRDSAMYRCASSLEGITNYGYTFGSGTRLTVV.

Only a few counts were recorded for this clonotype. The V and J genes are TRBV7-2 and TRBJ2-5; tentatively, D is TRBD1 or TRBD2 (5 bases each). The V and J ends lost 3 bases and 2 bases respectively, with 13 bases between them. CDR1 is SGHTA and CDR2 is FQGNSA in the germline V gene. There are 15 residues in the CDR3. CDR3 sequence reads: CASSLMMGPQETQYF. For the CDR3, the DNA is TGTGCCAGCAGCTTGATGATGGGACCTCAAGAGACCCAGTACTTC.

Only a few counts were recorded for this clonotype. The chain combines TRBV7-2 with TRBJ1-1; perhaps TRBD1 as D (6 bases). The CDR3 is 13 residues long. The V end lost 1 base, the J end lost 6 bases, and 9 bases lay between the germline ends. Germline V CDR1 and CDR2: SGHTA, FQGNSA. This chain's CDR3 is CASSLVKGAEAFF. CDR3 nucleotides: TGTGCCAGCAGCTTAGTGAAGGGGGCTGAAGCTTTCTTT.

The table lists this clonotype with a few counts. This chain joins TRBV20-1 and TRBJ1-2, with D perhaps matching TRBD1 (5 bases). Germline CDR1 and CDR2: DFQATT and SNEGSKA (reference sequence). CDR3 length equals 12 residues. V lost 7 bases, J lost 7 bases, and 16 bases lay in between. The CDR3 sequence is CSVAPIGTGYTF. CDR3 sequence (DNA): TGCAGTGTTGCCCCGATAGGGACTGGCTACACCTTC.

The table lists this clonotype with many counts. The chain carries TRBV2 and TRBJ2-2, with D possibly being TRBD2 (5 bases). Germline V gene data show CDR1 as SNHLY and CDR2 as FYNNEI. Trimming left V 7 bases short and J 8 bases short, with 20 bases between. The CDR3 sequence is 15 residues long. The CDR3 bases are TGTGCCAGCACCCGCGGTAGCGCCCCCCGGGGGGAGCTGTTTTTT. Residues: CASTRGSAPRGELFF.

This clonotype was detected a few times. The chain's CDR3 is CSAGFRTVVVEDEQFF. The CDR3 DNA is TGCAGTGCGGGGTTTAGGACCGTGGTCGTGGAGGATGAGCAGTTCTTC. The chain links TRBV20-1 to TRBJ2-1, with D possibly TRBD2 on 5 matching bases. In germline, CDR1 is DFQATT, CDR2 SNEGSKA (reference sequence). Trimming took off 6 bases at V and 8 bases at J, with 26 bases between the two ends. CDR3 size: 16 residues.

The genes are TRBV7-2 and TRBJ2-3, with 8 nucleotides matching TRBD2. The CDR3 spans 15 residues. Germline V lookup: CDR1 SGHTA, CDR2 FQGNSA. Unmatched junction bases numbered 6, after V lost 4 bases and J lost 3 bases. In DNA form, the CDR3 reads TGTGCCAGCAGCTCGGGCGGGAGGAGGACAGATACGCAGTATTTT. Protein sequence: CASSSGGRRTDTQYF. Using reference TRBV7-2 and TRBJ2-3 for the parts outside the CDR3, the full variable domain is GAGVSQSPSNKVTEKGKDVELRCDPISGHTALYWYRQSLGQGLEFLIYFQGNSAPDKSGLPSDRFSAERTGGSVSTLTIQRTQQEDSAVYLCASSSGGRRTDTQYFGPGTRLTVL.

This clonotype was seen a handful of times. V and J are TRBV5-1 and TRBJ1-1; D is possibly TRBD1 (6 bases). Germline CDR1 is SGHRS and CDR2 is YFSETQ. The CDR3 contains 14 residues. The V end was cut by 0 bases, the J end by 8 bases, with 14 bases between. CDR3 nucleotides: TGCGCCAGCAGCTTGGAGGCAGGGGTAACCGAAGCTTTCTTT. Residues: CASSLEAGVTEAFF.

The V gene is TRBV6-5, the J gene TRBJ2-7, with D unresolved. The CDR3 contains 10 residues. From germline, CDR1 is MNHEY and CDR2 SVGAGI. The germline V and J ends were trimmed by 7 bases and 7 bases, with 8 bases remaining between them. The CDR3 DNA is TGTGCCAGCATCCCTGGTGAGCAGTACTTC. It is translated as CASIPGEQYF.